The 25 T cell receptor beta chains given below trace back to one sample, sequenced in a study of blood T cell repertoires in COVID-19. TCRdb keeps only in-frame clones here, not all; method: immunoSEQ multiplex PCR. The sample yields tens of thousands of clones, around 85% seen once. The sample consisted of peripheral blood. These receptors originate from a man in his fifties or sixties with acute or convalescent COVID-19.

The genes are TRBV10-2 and TRBJ2-7, with D possibly being TRBD2 (5 bases). The CDR3 totals 14 residues. Trimming left V 2 bases short and J 7 bases short, with 15 bases between. Germline values: CDR1 WSHSY, CDR2 SAAADI. In DNA form, the CDR3 reads TGCGCCAGCAGTGAGGGAGTAGTCTCGGGGGAGCAGTACTTC. Protein: CASSEGVVSGEQYF.

This clone occurred once. The chain carries TRBV10-3 and TRBJ2-1; TRBD2 matches at 12 bases. The CDR3 loop spans 20 amino acids. Germline V CDR1 and CDR2: ENHRY, SYGVKD. The V and J ends lost 0 bases and 0 bases, in that order; junction bases with no gene match: 9. DNA for the CDR3: TGTGCCATCAGTGAGTCGATCGGACTAGCGGGGTTGAGCTCCTACAATGAGCAGTTCTTC. Translating it yields CAISESIGLAGLSSYNEQFF.

This sequence joins TRBV19 and TRBJ1-5; no reliable D call. V lost 8 bases and J lost 2, with 16 bases in between. The CDR3 covers 15 residues. Germline V gene sequence: CDR1 LNHDA, CDR2 SQIVND (reference sequence). The CDR3 coding sequence is TGTGCCAGTCAGCCCGGCGTTGAGGGCAATCAGCCCCAGCATTTT. Translated: CASQPGVEGNQPQHF. Looking up the rest from reference TRBV19 and TRBJ1-5 gives the full variable domain: DGGITQSPKYLFRKEGQNVTLSCEQNLNHDAMYWYRQDPGQGLRLIYYSQIVNDFQKGDIAEGYSVSREKKESFPLTVTSAQKNPTAFYLCASQPGVEGNQPQHFGDGTRLSIL.

V and J are TRBV4-1 and TRBJ2-2; D call uncertain. The V end lost 4 bases, the J end lost 2 bases, and 14 bases lay between the germline ends. This CDR3 comprises 16 residues. Looked up from germline, CDR1 is MGHRA and CDR2 is YSYEKL. CDR3 residues: CASSPPRRLNTGELFF. The DNA of the CDR3 is TGCGCCAGCAGCCCCCCCCGGCGGCTTAACACCGGGGAGCTGTTTTTT.

V gene TRBV18 combines with J gene TRBJ2-7; the match to TRBD2 covers 9 bases. V was pared by 6 bases and J by 4 bases, with 7 bases of the junction left unmatched. This CDR3 spans 14 amino acids. Germline CDR1 and CDR2: KGHSH and LQKENI. The CDR3 sequence is CASSQAGGSYEQYF. The CDR3 DNA is TGTGCCAGCTCTCAAGCGGGAGGCAGTTACGAGCAGTACTTC.

The gene calls are TRBV10-3 and TRBJ2-3; possibly TRBD1 for D (5 bases). V was trimmed by 10 bases and J by 2 bases, leaving 19 bases between them. This CDR3 region has 15 residues. From germline, CDR1 is ENHRY and CDR2 SYGVKD. CDR3 region: CATRSGQGYTDTQYF. The CDR3 nucleotides read TGTGCCACCCGATCTGGGCAGGGATACACAGATACGCAGTATTTT.

The chain's CDR3 is CASSYSGTGLVDTQYF. CDR3 DNA sequence: TGTGCCAGCAGTTACTCAGGGACAGGCCTTGTAGATACGCAGTATTTT. The chain is built from TRBV6-5 and TRBJ2-3, with 8 positions matching TRBD1. The germline CDR1 and CDR2 sequences are MNHEY and SVGAGI. This CDR3 region has 16 residues. The ends lost 0 bases at V and 5 bases at J; junction bases unmatched: 7.

The V gene is TRBV5-1, the J gene TRBJ2-3; 7 nucleotides agree with TRBD2. Germline CDR1 is SGHRS and CDR2 is YFSETQ. This CDR3 is built from 15 residues. V gave up 6 bases and J gave up 1 base; unmatched junction bases: 8. The CDR3 reads CASTASGRGTDTQYF. In DNA, the CDR3 is TGCGCCAGCACCGCTAGCGGACGCGGCACAGATACGCAGTATTTT. The full variable domain, in which reference TRBV5-1 and TRBJ2-3 provide the parts outside the CDR3, is KAGVTQTPRYLIKTRGQQVTLSCSPISGHRSVSWYQQTPGQGLQFLFEYFSETQRNKGNFPGRFSGRQFSNSRSEMNVSTLELGDSALYLCASTASGRGTDTQYFGPGTRLTVL.

This clone is a singleton in its sample. The chain is built from TRBV7-3 and TRBJ2-7; D is possibly TRBD2 (5 bases). Germline CDR1 and CDR2: SGHTA and FQGTGA. Trimming took 1 base from V and 6 from J, leaving 10 bases between them. The CDR3 is 13 amino acids. Here the CDR3 reads CASSLMSGSEQYF. CDR3 DNA sequence: TGTGCCAGCAGCTTAATGTCGGGGAGCGAGCAGTACTTC. Full variable domain (missing parts from reference TRBV7-3 and TRBJ2-7): GAGVSQTPSNKVTEKGKYVELRCDPISGHTALYWYRQSLGQGPEFLIYFQGTGAADDSGLPNDRFFAVRPEGSVSTLKIQRTERGDSAVYLCASSLMSGSEQYFGPGTRLTVT.

The rearrangement links TRBV6-2 or TRBV6-3 to TRBJ2-3; D perhaps matches TRBD2 (5 bases). The CDR3 runs 16 residues. CDR1 and CDR2 from the germline V gene are MNHEY and SVGEGT. Trimming left V 0 bases short and J 1 base short, with 11 bases between. The DNA of the CDR3 is TGTGCCAGCAGTTACTCGACTCTGCGGGGCACAGATACGCAGTATTTT. It translates to CASSYSTLRGTDTQYF.

The V call is TRBV29-1, the J call TRBJ1-4; 7 nucleotides line up with TRBD1. CDR3 size: 12 residues. The junction had 6 bases not matched to a gene; V was cut back by 6 bases and J by 8 bases. The V gene's germline CDR1 is SQVTM and CDR2 ANQGSEA. The CDR3 DNA follows: TGCAGCGTGCGACAGGGAGGAGAAAAACTGTTTTTT. Residues: CSVRQGGEKLFF. Supplemented by reference TRBV29-1 and TRBJ1-4, the full variable domain reads SAVISQKPSRDICQRGTSLTIQCQVDSQVTMMFWYRQQPGQSLTLIATANQGSEATYESGFVIDKFPISRPNLTFSTLTVSNMSPEDSSIYLCSVRQGGEKLFFGSGTQLSVL.

The chain couples TRBV18 to TRBJ1-2; D unclear. V was shortened by 3 bases and J by 1 base, with 9 bases between the two germline ends. This CDR3 is built from 14 residues. Germline V gives CDR1 KGHSH, CDR2 LQKENI. CDR3 bases: TGTGCCAGCTCACCCCTCGAGGTTAACTATGGCTACACCTTC. Translated, it gives CASSPLEVNYGYTF.

V is TRBV21-1 and J is TRBJ2-5; the DNA was not compared with TRBD1, the D call given in the table. TRBV21-1 is a listed pseudogene. The CDR3 consists of 15 residues. The CDR3 spells CASSRTRQGGETQYF. The DNA of the CDR3 is TGTGCCAGCAGCAGAACTAGACAGGGAGGAGAGACCCAGTACTTC.

V usage is TRBV5-4 and J usage is TRBJ1-2; D remains unclear. In germline, CDR1 is SGHNT, CDR2 YYREEE (reference sequence). V gave up 3 bases and J gave up 4 bases, with 13 bases separating them. The CDR3 loop spans 14 amino acids. The CDR3 coding sequence is TGTGCCAGCAGCTCAGCCATGACGGGCTATGGCTACACCTTC. Translating gives CASSSAMTGYGYTF. The full variable domain, in which reference TRBV5-4 and TRBJ1-2 provide the parts outside the CDR3, is ETGVTQSPTHLIKTRGQQVTLRCSSQSGHNTVSWYQQALGQGPQFIFQYYREEENGRGNFPPRFSGLQFPNYSSELNVNALELDDSALYLCASSSAMTGYGYTFGSGTRLTVV.

The rearrangement joins TRBV12-3 or TRBV12-4 to TRBJ1-2, with D perhaps matching TRBD1 (5 bases). CDR3 length: 13 amino acids. V was shortened by 1 base and J by 8 bases, with 11 bases between the two germline ends. The CDR3 here is CASSLDPRAGYTF. The CDR3 region has the DNA TGTGCCAGCAGTTTAGATCCCAGGGCCGGCTACACCTTC.

The chain couples TRBV5-4 to TRBJ1-1; TRBD1 might be the D (6 bases). The CDR3 length is 17 residues. V was shortened by 0 bases and J by 0 bases, with 15 bases between the two germline ends. The V gene's germline CDR1 is SGHNT and CDR2 YYREEE (reference sequence). The CDR3 DNA reads as TGTGCCAGCAGCTTGGAACCTCAGGGGCCCATGAACACTGAAGCTTTCTTT. Translation: CASSLEPQGPMNTEAFF.

The chain couples TRBV7-2 to TRBJ2-1; 8 bases agree with TRBD1. The CDR3 loop spans 15 amino acids. V lost 1 base and J lost 9; bases outside the gene matches: 8. Germline CDR1 and CDR2: SGHTA and FQGNSA. CDR3 sequence (DNA): TGTGCCAGCAGCTTAGACGGCAGGGGGCTCACTGAGCAGTTCTTC. Encoded protein: CASSLDGRGLTEQFF.

This clone was seen only once. The chain combines TRBV4-1 with TRBJ1-2, with D perhaps TRBD1 (5 bases). V was cut by 4 bases and J by 11 bases, with 17 bases left in between. There are 13 residues in the CDR3. Germline CDR1 MGHRA, CDR2 YSYEKL. The CDR3 here is CASSPSWEGIYTF. CDR3 DNA: TGCGCCAGCAGCCCCTCATGGGAGGGGATTTACACCTTC.

The chain combines TRBV28 with TRBJ1-1; tentative D call: TRBD1 (5 bases). Germline V CDR1 and CDR2: MDHEN, SYDVKM. This CDR3 contains 14 residues. The germline V and J ends were trimmed by 6 bases and 6 bases, with 17 bases remaining between them. The CDR3 loop is CASRPRGGYAEAFF. The CDR3 nucleotides are TGTGCCAGCAGACCCCGGGGGGGATACGCTGAAGCTTTCTTT.

This chain joins TRBV30 and TRBJ1-1; D perhaps matches TRBD1 (6 bases). Trimming took off 0 bases at V and 1 base at J, with 9 bases between the two ends. CDR3 length equals 14 residues. Germline lookup yields CDR1 GTSNPN and CDR2 SVGIG (reference sequence). CDR3 in amino acids: CAWSVWGRNTEAFF. The CDR3 region has the DNA TGTGCCTGGAGTGTATGGGGGCGGAACACTGAAGCTTTCTTT.

V usage is TRBV4-1 and J usage is TRBJ2-3; tentatively, D is TRBD2 (5 bases). V lost 6 bases, J lost 0 bases, and 13 bases lay in between. CDR1 and CDR2 from the germline V gene are MGHRA and YSYEKL. The CDR3 runs 15 residues. CDR3 sequence: CASSLDGLSTDTQYF. The CDR3 bases are TGCGCCAGCAGTCTTGACGGACTCAGCACAGATACGCAGTATTTT.

This chain joins TRBV5-1 and TRBJ2-2, with a tentative D call TRBD2 (5 bases). The germline gives CDR1 SGHRS, CDR2 YFSETQ. The CDR3 has 16 residues. V was shortened by 1 base and J by 0 bases, with 10 bases between the two germline ends. The CDR3: CASSLNDGANTGELFF. The CDR3 DNA follows: TGCGCCAGCAGCTTGAATGACGGGGCGAACACCGGGGAGCTGTTTTTT.

This chain links TRBV7-2 with TRBJ2-1; 10 bases align to TRBD2. The V gene end was trimmed by 8 bases and the J gene end by 6 bases; junction bases not matched to a gene: 10. The CDR3 loop spans 15 amino acids. Germline CDR1 and CDR2: SGHTA and FQGNSA. CDR3: CASAAQRGGGNEQFF. CDR3 nucleotides: TGTGCCAGCGCTGCCCAGCGGGGGGGTGGCAATGAGCAGTTCTTC.

The chain uses TRBV27 and TRBJ2-2, with a tentative D call TRBD1 (5 bases). Germline CDR1 and CDR2: MNHEY and SMNVEV (reference sequence). The CDR3 contains 15 residues. V lost 5 bases and J lost 1, with 11 bases in between. The CDR3 sequence is CASSRAGMNTGELFF. In DNA form, the CDR3 reads TGTGCCAGCAGTCGAGCAGGGATGAACACCGGGGAGCTGTTTTTT.

This sequence joins TRBV2 and TRBJ2-5; tentatively, D is TRBD2 (5 bases). The CDR3 consists of 13 residues. Germline CDR1 is SNHLY and CDR2 is FYNNEI. V was trimmed by 6 bases and J by 5 bases, leaving 13 bases between them. The CDR3 region has the DNA TGTGCCAGCAGCGCTAGCTCCCGGGAGACCCAGTACTTC. Translated, it gives CASSASSRETQYF.